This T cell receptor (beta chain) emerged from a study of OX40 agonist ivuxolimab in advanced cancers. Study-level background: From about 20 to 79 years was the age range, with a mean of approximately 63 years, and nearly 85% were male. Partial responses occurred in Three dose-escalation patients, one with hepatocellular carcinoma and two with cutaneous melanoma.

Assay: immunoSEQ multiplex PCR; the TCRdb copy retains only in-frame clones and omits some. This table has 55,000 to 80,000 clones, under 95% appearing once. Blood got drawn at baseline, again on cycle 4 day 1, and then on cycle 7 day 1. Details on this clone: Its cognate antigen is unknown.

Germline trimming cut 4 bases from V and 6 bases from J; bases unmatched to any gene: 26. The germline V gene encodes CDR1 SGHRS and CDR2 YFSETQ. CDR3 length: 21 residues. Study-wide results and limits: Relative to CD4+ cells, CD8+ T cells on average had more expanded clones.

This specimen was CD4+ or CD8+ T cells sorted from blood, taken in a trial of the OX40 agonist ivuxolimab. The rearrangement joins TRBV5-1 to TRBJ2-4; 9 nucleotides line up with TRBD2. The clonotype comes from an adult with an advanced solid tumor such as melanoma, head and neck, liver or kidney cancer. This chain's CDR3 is CASSPRGVGDHSSGALNIQYF. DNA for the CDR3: TGCGCCAGCAGCCCCCGAGGGGTAGGGGACCATTCTAGCGGGGCCTTAAACATTCAGTACTTC.